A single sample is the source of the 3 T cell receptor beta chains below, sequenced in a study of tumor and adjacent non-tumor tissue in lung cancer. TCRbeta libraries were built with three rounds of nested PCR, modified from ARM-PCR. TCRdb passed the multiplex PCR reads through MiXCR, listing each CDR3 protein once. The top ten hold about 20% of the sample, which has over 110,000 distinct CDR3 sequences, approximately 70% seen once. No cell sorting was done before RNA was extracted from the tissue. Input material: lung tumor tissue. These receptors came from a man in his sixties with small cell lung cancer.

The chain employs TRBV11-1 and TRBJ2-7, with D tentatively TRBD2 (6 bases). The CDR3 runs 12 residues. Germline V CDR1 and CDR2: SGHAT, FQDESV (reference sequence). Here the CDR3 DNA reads TGTACTAGCAGCCGTACAGACCACGAGCAGTACTTC. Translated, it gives CTSSRTDHEQYF.

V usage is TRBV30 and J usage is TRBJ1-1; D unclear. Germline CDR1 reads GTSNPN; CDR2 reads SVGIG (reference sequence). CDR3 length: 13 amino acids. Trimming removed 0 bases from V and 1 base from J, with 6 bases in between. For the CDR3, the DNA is TGTGCCTGGAGTGTACTAGGGAACACTGAAGCTTTCTTT. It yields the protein CAWSVLGNTEAFF.

The DNA of the CDR3 is TGTGCCAGCAGTCATGGGAGGGGGTTAAACTATGGCTACACCTTC. Translated: CASSHGRGLNYGYTF. The chain couples TRBV28 to TRBJ1-2; a weak D match, TRBD1 (6 bases). Trimming left V 5 bases short and J 2 bases short, with 15 bases between. The CDR3 is made up of 15 amino acids. CDR1 is MDHEN, CDR2 SYDVKM, per germline.